This is a list of T cell receptor beta chains from one sample in a study of blood T cell repertoires in COVID-19. Sequencing was performed with immunoSEQ multiplex PCR; in TCRdb, only in-frame clones are kept and a portion is missing. The sample yields some 21,000 clones, 90% to 95% seen once. The sequenced sample consisted of peripheral blood. Receptor source: a woman between 50 and 59 years old with active COVID-19. Each CDR3 is given with its conserved first and last residue. The D gene is left open where the match is weak. Not all rows give a size; the values are once, few, many and, for expanded clones, a class.

cdr3_nt: TGCGCCAGCAGCCCGAGGCCCGGGACAACGAACTATGGCTACACCTTC
cdr3_aa: CASSPRPGTTNYGYTF
j_call: TRBJ1-2
clone_size: few
v_call: TRBV5-1
d_call: NA

cdr3_nt: TGTGCCAGCAGTGACCAAAAAACAGGGAGGGTGCAGACCCAGTACTTC
cdr3_aa: CASSDQKTGRVQTQYF
j_call: TRBJ2-5
clone_size: NA
v_call: TRBV25-1
d_call: NA

cdr3_nt: TGTGCCAGCAAATGGGGACAGGGGTACACAGATACGCAGTATTTT
cdr3_aa: CASKWGQGYTDTQYF
j_call: TRBJ2-3
clone_size: NA
v_call: TRBV6-5
d_call: TRBD1

cdr3_nt: TGTGCCAGCAGCCCTGGGCAGGGTTCAAGGTACACCTTC
cdr3_aa: CASSPGQGSRYTF
j_call: TRBJ1-2
clone_size: NA
v_call: TRBV2
d_call: NA

cdr3_nt: TGTGCCAGTAGTAATGGGCTCGGGACAGACTACGAGCAGTACTTC
cdr3_aa: CASSNGLGTDYEQYF
j_call: TRBJ2-7
clone_size: NA
v_call: TRBV19
d_call: TRBD1

cdr3_nt: TGTGCCAGCTCACCGGGACTAGCGGGGCAAGAGACCCAGTACTTC
cdr3_aa: CASSPGLAGQETQYF
j_call: TRBJ2-5
clone_size: NA
v_call: TRBV18
d_call: TRBD2

cdr3_nt: TGTGCCAGCAGCTATCTCGGCTTGGTTCAGGGGTCCAGGGGAAGGGGCAATGAGCAGTTCTTC
cdr3_aa: CASSYLGLVQGSRGRGNEQFF
j_call: TRBJ2-1
clone_size: NA
v_call: TRBV28
d_call: NA

cdr3_nt: TGTGCCAGCAGTGGAGGACAGGGGGGACAGCCCCAGCATTTT
cdr3_aa: CASSGGQGGQPQHF
j_call: TRBJ1-5
clone_size: NA
v_call: TRBV2
d_call: TRBD1

cdr3_nt: TGCGCCAGCAGCTTGGTTCTAGGTTCCACAGATACGCAGTATTTT
cdr3_aa: CASSLVLGSTDTQYF
j_call: TRBJ2-3
clone_size: NA
v_call: TRBV5-1
d_call: NA

cdr3_nt: TGTGCCAGCAGCTCCTCGGGGGGGGGTAGCTCCTACGAGCAGTACTTC
cdr3_aa: CASSSSGGGSSYEQYF
j_call: TRBJ2-7
clone_size: NA
v_call: TRBV11-2
d_call: TRBD2

cdr3_nt: TGTGCCAGCAGTCATATCGCTGGGGGGGTCTACGAGCAGTACTTC
cdr3_aa: CASSHIAGGVYEQYF
j_call: TRBJ2-7
clone_size: NA
v_call: TRBV5-6
d_call: TRBD2

cdr3_nt: TGTGCCTGGAGTCCAGGGAACTATGGCTACACCTTC
cdr3_aa: CAWSPGNYGYTF
j_call: TRBJ1-2
clone_size: NA
v_call: TRBV30
d_call: NA

cdr3_nt: TGTGCCAGCAGCTACCTCCGGGACAGGGGCGGCTACGAGCAGTACTTC
cdr3_aa: CASSYLRDRGGYEQYF
j_call: TRBJ2-7
clone_size: NA
v_call: TRBV7-9
d_call: TRBD1

cdr3_nt: TGTGCCTGGAATGAGGCCTTTAGCAATCAGCCCCAGCATTTT
cdr3_aa: CAWNEAFSNQPQHF
j_call: TRBJ1-5
clone_size: NA
v_call: TRBV30
d_call: NA

cdr3_nt: TGTGCCAGTAGTACATTTTTCCGGGACAGGTTCACAGATACGCAGTATTTT
cdr3_aa: CASSTFFRDRFTDTQYF
j_call: TRBJ2-3
clone_size: NA
v_call: TRBV19
d_call: TRBD1

cdr3_nt: TGTGCCACCAAGAGCGGGAGGCCCCCCTACGAGCAGTACTTC
cdr3_aa: CATKSGRPPYEQYF
j_call: TRBJ2-7
clone_size: NA
v_call: TRBV28
d_call: TRBD2

cdr3_nt: TGTGCCAGCAGTTTCCTAGGGGGGGGTTACGAGCAGTACTTC
cdr3_aa: CASSFLGGGYEQYF
j_call: TRBJ2-7
clone_size: NA
v_call: TRBV27
d_call: NA

cdr3_nt: TGCGCCAGCAGCCAAGATGGGGTGGGGGCCCGTAATGAAAAACTGTTTTTT
cdr3_aa: CASSQDGVGARNEKLFF
j_call: TRBJ1-4
clone_size: few
v_call: TRBV4-1
d_call: NA

cdr3_nt: TGTGCCAGCAGCCTTGGGACTAGCGGGGCTTACAATGAGCAGTTCTTC
cdr3_aa: CASSLGTSGAYNEQFF
j_call: TRBJ2-1
clone_size: NA
v_call: TRBV11-1
d_call: TRBD2

cdr3_nt: TGTGCCACCTTCGGCACCGGGGAGCTGTTTTTT
cdr3_aa: CATFGTGELFF
j_call: TRBJ2-2
clone_size: NA
v_call: TRBV6-5
d_call: NA

cdr3_nt: TGTGCCAGCAGTGAAGCGCGCAGGGCCACTGAAGCTTTCTTT
cdr3_aa: CASSEARRATEAFF
j_call: TRBJ1-1
clone_size: NA
v_call: TRBV2
d_call: NA

cdr3_nt: TGCAGCGTTGAAGAGGGACAGAAGCAGTTCTTC
cdr3_aa: CSVEEGQKQFF
j_call: TRBJ2-1
clone_size: NA
v_call: TRBV29-1
d_call: TRBD1

cdr3_nt: TGTGCCAGCAGCTTAGACAGGGGGAGACGCACAGATACGCAGTATTTT
cdr3_aa: CASSLDRGRRTDTQYF
j_call: TRBJ2-3
clone_size: NA
v_call: TRBV7-2
d_call: TRBD1

cdr3_nt: TGTGCCAGCAGCTTAGTAAAGGGGTCCTACAATGAGCAGTTCTTC
cdr3_aa: CASSLVKGSYNEQFF
j_call: TRBJ2-1
clone_size: NA
v_call: TRBV7-2
d_call: NA

cdr3_nt: TGTGCCAGCAGCTTGGCCCGTCTCTATGGCTACACCTTC
cdr3_aa: CASSLARLYGYTF
j_call: TRBJ1-2
clone_size: NA
v_call: TRBV5-8
d_call: NA

cdr3_nt: TGTGCCAGCGGATCTGTATTCGGGTACGCTTATGGCTACACCTTC
cdr3_aa: CASGSVFGYAYGYTF
j_call: TRBJ1-2
clone_size: NA
v_call: TRBV21-1
d_call: NA

cdr3_nt: TGTGCCAGCAGTCCGATAGACAGGGGGCAATATGGCTACACCTTC
cdr3_aa: CASSPIDRGQYGYTF
j_call: TRBJ1-2
clone_size: NA
v_call: TRBV27
d_call: TRBD1

cdr3_nt: TGTGCCAGCAGCCCCGATGGGGGGGCGAGCACCGGGGAGCTGTTTTTT
cdr3_aa: CASSPDGGASTGELFF
j_call: TRBJ2-2
clone_size: NA
v_call: TRBV9
d_call: NA

cdr3_nt: TGTGCCAGCAGCCCCGGGGTAGCGGGAGACTACGAGCAGTACTTC
cdr3_aa: CASSPGVAGDYEQYF
j_call: TRBJ2-7
clone_size: NA
v_call: TRBV7-9
d_call: TRBD2